Following are 2 T cell receptor beta chains from one sample sequenced in a study of blood T cell repertoires in COVID-19. TCRdb keeps only in-frame clones here, not all; method: immunoSEQ multiplex PCR. The sample includes 100,000 to 150,000 clones, 75% to 90% seen only once; the top ten take roughly 3.9%. Material: peripheral blood. The receptors stem from a man aged 55 to 69 with COVID-19, enrolled during active disease.

The chain couples TRBV7-3 to TRBJ2-1, with 9 nucleotides matching TRBD1. V shed 2 bases, J shed 8 bases, and the junction held 4 bases outside the gene matches. CDR1 and CDR2 (germline): SGHTA, FQGTGA. CDR3 length equals 14 residues. CDR3 in amino acids: CASSLGDRVHEQFF. CDR3 bases: TGTGCCAGCAGCTTAGGGGACAGGGTCCATGAGCAGTTCTTC.

The chain couples TRBV6-2 or TRBV6-3 to TRBJ1-1; D may be TRBD1 (6 bases). Trimming took 5 bases from V and 2 from J, leaving 15 bases between them. The CDR3 spans 15 residues. Germline V gives CDR1 MNHEY, CDR2 SVGEGT. CDR3 DNA: TGTGCCAGCAGTCCACCGGGACAACCTAACACTGAAGCTTTCTTT. This sequence encodes CASSPPGQPNTEAFF.